This TCR beta chain originates from a study of cytomegalovirus exposure and HLA in healthy donors. With 6 bases removed from V and 4 bases from J, the gap between germline ends came to 12 bases. Germline V gives CDR1 KGHSH, CDR2 LQKENI. CDR3 length equals 13 residues. The PCR was carried out with 60 Vbeta primers and 13 Jbeta primers. Using immunoSEQ multiplex PCR, the repertoire was profiled, and TCRdb retains in-frame clones only, with some absent. The table lists over 120,000 clones, 75% of them singletons. The receptor was isolated from a man younger than 40 in good health and CMV-seronegative. The chain is built from TRBV18 and TRBJ2-5; D is ambiguous. The sequenced sample was PBMCs. The CDR3 bases are TGTGCCAGCTCCCCTGCCAGCGCAGAGACCCAGTACTTC. It codes for CASSPASAETQYF. Filled out from reference TRBV18 and TRBJ2-5, the complete variable domain reads NAGVMQNPRHLVRRRGQEARLRCSPMKGHSHVYWYRQLPEEGLKFMVYLQKENIIDESGMPKERFSAEFPKEGPSILRIQQVVRGDSAAYFCASSPASAETQYFGPGTRLLVL.